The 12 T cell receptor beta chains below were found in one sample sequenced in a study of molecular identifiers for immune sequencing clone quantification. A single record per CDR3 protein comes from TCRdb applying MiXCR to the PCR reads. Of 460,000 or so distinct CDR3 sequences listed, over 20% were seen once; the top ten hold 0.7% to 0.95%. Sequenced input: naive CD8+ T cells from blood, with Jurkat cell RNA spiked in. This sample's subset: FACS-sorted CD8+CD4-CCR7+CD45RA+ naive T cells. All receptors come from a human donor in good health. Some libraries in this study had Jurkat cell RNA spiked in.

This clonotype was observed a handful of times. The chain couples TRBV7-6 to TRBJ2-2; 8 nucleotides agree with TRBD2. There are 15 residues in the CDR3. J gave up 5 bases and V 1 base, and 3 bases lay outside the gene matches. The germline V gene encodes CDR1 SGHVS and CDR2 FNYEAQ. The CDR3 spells CASSLVGGETGELFF. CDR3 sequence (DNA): TGTGCCAGCAGCTTAGTCGGGGGGGAGACCGGGGAGCTGTTTTTT.

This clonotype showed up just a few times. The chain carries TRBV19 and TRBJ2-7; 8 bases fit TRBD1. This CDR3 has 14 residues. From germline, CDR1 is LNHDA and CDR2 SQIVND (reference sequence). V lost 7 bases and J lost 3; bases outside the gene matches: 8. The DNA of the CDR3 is TGTGCCAGTATAACAGGGGGGAACGTCTACGAGCAGTACTTC. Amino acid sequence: CASITGGNVYEQYF.

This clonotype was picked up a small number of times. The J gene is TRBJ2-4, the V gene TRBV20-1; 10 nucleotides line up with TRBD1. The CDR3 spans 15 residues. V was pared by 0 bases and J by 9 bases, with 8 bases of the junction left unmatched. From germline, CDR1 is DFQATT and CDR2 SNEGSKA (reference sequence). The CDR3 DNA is TGCAGTGCTAGAGATACCGACAGGGGGCTTTTCATTCAGTACTTC. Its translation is CSARDTDRGLFIQYF.

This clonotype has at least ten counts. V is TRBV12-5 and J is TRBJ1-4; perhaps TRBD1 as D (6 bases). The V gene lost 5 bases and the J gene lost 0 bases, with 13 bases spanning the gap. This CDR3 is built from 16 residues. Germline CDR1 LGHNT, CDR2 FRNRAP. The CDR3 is CASGRPDSPTNEKLFF. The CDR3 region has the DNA TGTGCTAGTGGTCGGCCGGACAGCCCAACTAATGAAAAACTGTTTTTT.

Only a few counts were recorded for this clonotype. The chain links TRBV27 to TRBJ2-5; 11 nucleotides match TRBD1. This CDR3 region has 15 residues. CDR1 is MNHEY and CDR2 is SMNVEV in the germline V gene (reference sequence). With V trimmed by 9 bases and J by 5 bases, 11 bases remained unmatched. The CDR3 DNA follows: TGTGCCAGTAACGGACAGGGGGCTAGTCCCGAGACCCAGTACTTC. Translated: CASNGQGASPETQYF.

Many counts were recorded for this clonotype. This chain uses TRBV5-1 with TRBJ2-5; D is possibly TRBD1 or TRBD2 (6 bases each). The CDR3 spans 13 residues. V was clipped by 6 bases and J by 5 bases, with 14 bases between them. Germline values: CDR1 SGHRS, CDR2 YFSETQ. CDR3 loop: CASNRDSAETQYF. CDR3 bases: TGCGCCAGCAACAGGGACTCCGCCGAGACCCAGTACTTC.

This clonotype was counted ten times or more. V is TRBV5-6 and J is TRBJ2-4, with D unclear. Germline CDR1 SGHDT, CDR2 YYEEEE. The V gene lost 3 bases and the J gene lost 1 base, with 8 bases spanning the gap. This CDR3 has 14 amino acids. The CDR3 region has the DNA TGTGCCAGCAGCTCCCAGAGTGCCAAAAACATTCAGTACTTC. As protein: CASSSQSAKNIQYF.

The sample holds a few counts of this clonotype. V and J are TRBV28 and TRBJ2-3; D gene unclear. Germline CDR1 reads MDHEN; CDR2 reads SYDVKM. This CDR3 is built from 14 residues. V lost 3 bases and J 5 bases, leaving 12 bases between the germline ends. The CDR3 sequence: CASSFGRVRDTQYF. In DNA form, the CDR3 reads TGTGCCAGCAGTTTTGGTAGGGTGAGAGATACGCAGTATTTT.

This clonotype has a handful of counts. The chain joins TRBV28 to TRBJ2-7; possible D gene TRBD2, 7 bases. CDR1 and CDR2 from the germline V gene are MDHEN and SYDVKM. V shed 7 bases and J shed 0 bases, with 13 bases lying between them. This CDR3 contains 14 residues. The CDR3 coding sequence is TGTGCCAGCACCTCCCGGGGGGCCTCCTACGAGCAGTACTTC. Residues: CASTSRGASYEQYF.

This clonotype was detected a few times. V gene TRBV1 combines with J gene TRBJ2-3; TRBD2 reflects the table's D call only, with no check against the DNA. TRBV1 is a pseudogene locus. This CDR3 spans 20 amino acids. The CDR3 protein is CTSSQDRRLAGGPCTDTQYF. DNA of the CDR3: TGCACCAGCAGCCAAGACAGGAGACTAGCGGGGGGGCCTTGCACAGATACGCAGTATTTT.

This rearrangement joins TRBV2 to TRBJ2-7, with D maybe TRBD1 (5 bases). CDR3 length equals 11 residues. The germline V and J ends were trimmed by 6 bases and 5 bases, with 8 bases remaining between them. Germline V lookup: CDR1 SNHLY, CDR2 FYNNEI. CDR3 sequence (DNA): TGTGCCAGCAGGGGGCTGAACGAGCAGTACTTC. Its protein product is CASRGLNEQYF. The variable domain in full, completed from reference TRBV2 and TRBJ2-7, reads EPEVTQTPSHQVTQMGQEVILRCVPISNHLYFYWYRQILGQKVEFLVSFYNNEISEKSEIFDDQFSVERPDGSNFTLKIRSTKLEDSAMYFCASRGLNEQYFGPGTRLTVT.

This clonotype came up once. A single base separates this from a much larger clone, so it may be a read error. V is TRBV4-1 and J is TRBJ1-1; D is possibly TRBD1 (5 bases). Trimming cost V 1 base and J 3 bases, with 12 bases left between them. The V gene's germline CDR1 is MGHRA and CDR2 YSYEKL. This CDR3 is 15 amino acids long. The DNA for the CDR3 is TGCGCCAGCAGCCAAGCACAGGTCATGGACACTGAAGCTTTCTTT. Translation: CASSQAQVMDTEAFF.